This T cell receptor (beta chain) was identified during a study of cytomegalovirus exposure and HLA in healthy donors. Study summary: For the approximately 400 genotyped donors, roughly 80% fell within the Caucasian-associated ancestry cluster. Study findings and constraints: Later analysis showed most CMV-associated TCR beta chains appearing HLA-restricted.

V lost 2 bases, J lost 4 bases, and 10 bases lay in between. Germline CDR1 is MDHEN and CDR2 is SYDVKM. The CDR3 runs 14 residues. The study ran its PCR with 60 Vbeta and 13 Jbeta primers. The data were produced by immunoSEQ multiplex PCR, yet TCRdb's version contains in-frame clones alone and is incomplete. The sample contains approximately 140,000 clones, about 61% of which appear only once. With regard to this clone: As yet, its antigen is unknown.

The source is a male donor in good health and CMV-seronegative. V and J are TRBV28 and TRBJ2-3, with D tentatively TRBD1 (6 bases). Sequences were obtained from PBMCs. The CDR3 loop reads CASSLQGMPDTQYF. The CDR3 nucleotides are TGTGCCAGCAGTTTACAGGGGATGCCAGATACGCAGTATTTT.